These 32 T cell receptor beta chains came from one sample sequenced in a study of blood T cell repertoires in COVID-19. Data came from immunoSEQ multiplex PCR; TCRdb stores just in-frame clones and leaves some out. The sample records fewer than 110,000 clones, roughly 80% being singletons. Material: peripheral blood. These receptors all stem from a human donor in a cohort sampled during active COVID-19.

This clone was seen many times. The rearrangement uses TRBV19 and TRBJ2-1, with 11 bases aligning to TRBD2. V was pared by 7 bases and J by 0 bases, with 11 bases of the junction left unmatched. CDR3 length equals 18 residues. Per germline, CDR1 LNHDA and CDR2 SQIVND (reference sequence). CDR3 nucleotide sequence: TGTGCCAGTAAGGCCCTAGCGGGGGGACCGACCTCCTACAATGAGCAGTTCTTC. It yields the protein CASKALAGGPTSYNEQFF.

The chain employs TRBV19 and TRBJ1-6; D might be TRBD1 (6 bases). The CDR3 spans 15 residues. In germline, CDR1 is LNHDA, CDR2 SQIVND (reference sequence). The V gene lost 8 bases and the J gene lost 8 bases, with 19 bases spanning the gap. In DNA form, the CDR3 reads TGTGCCAGTCGGAGGGGGGGCGCTAAGGATTCACCCCTCCACTTT. Encoded protein: CASRRGGAKDSPLHF.

The rearrangement uses TRBV7-2 and TRBJ1-2, with 7 bases matching TRBD1. V lost 4 bases, J lost 4 bases, and 3 bases stayed unmatched. CDR1 and CDR2 (germline): SGHTA, FQGNSA. The CDR3 loop spans 13 amino acids. CDR3 sequence reads: CASSSTGVYGYTF. The CDR3 DNA follows: TGTGCCAGCAGCTCAACAGGGGTCTATGGCTACACCTTC.

The genes are TRBV19 and TRBJ1-6; TRBD1 agrees at 8 bases. The CDR3 is 16 amino acids. Per the germline V gene, CDR1 is LNHDA and CDR2 is SQIVND (reference sequence). V trimming: 0 bases; J trimming: 8 bases; junction bases outside the gene matches: 6. For the CDR3, the DNA is TGTGCCAGTAGTATAGATTTAGGGACAGGAGATTCACCCCTCCACTTT. It encodes CASSIDLGTGDSPLHF.

The V gene is TRBV4-1, the J gene TRBJ2-2; 9 bases align to TRBD2. The V gene's germline CDR1 is MGHRA and CDR2 YSYEKL. V shed 1 base and J 0 bases; nucleotides not matched to a gene: 6. The CDR3 is 18 amino acids. Here the CDR3 reads CASSQVTSGYANTGELFF. The CDR3 DNA sequence: TGCGCCAGCAGCCAAGTAACTAGCGGGTACGCGAACACCGGGGAGCTGTTTTTT.

The chain carries TRBV7-9 and TRBJ1-1; 12 bases align to TRBD1. CDR3 length: 18 amino acids. V shed 5 bases, J shed 3 bases, and the junction held 13 bases outside the gene matches. Germline CDR1 and CDR2: SEHNR and FQNEAQ (reference sequence). The CDR3 loop reads CASSTRRDRGQRDTEAFF. The DNA for the CDR3 is TGTGCCAGCAGCACACGCCGGGACAGGGGGCAGAGGGACACTGAAGCTTTCTTT.

This chain connects TRBV5-4 to TRBJ2-5; D remains ambiguous. CDR1 is SGHNT and CDR2 is YYREEE in the germline V gene (reference sequence). The CDR3 runs 15 residues. The V end lost 0 bases, the J end lost 3 bases, and 12 bases lay between the germline ends. CDR3 sequence: CASSLGQSSKETQYF. Here the CDR3 DNA reads TGTGCCAGCAGCTTGGGACAATCTTCGAAAGAGACCCAGTACTTC.

V gene TRBV9 combines with J gene TRBJ2-2, with D perhaps TRBD1 (5 bases). The CDR3 is 14 amino acids. V was shortened by 3 bases and J by 2 bases, with 8 bases between the two germline ends. Per germline, CDR1 SGDLS and CDR2 YYNGEE. The CDR3 DNA reads as TGTGCCAGCAGCGGACAGTTAAACACCGGGGAGCTGTTTTTT. Translation: CASSGQLNTGELFF.

The rearrangement links TRBV12-5 to TRBJ2-2; D perhaps matches TRBD1 (6 bases). Germline values: CDR1 LGHNT, CDR2 FRNRAP. V was shortened by 5 bases and J by 4 bases, with 14 bases between the two germline ends. The CDR3 spans 15 residues. CDR3 sequence: CASGPPTGPTGELFF. The CDR3 DNA follows: TGTGCTAGTGGTCCCCCAACAGGGCCCACCGGGGAGCTGTTTTTT.

To note about this clone: The same CDR3 is also encoded by other DNA sequences in this sample. The rearrangement links TRBV5-1 to TRBJ2-3; D gene unclear. V lost 1 base, J lost 1 base, and 7 bases lay in between. Germline loops: CDR1 SGHRS, CDR2 YFSETQ. This CDR3 region has 14 residues. As DNA, the CDR3 is TGCGCCAGCAGCTTGAGGCAGGGCACAGATACGCAGTATTTT. It is translated as CASSLRQGTDTQYF.

This chain joins TRBV10-1 and TRBJ2-1, with a weak D call TRBD2 (6 bases). Trimming took 3 bases from V and 4 from J, leaving 13 bases between them. The CDR3 has 15 amino acids. Germline CDR1 reads WNHNN; CDR2 reads SYGVQD (reference sequence). CDR3 sequence reads: CASSDGGPPYNEQFF. The CDR3 nucleotides read TGCGCCAGCAGTGACGGGGGACCTCCTTACAATGAGCAGTTCTTC.

The chain is built from TRBV5-5 and TRBJ1-4, with a weak D call TRBD1 (5 bases). Germline-derived CDR1 and CDR2 are SGHKS and YYEKEE (reference sequence). The CDR3 totals 12 residues. V was clipped by 4 bases and J by 11 bases, with 12 bases between them. CDR3 in amino acids: CASSRGKEKLFF. The CDR3 DNA sequence: TGTGCCAGCAGCCGGGGGAAGGAGAAACTGTTTTTT.

This clone appeared once. The rearrangement uses TRBV11-3 and TRBJ2-1; TRBD1 matches 8 bases. This CDR3 contains 16 residues. Germline V lookup: CDR1 SGHNT, CDR2 YENEEA. V dropped 3 bases and J dropped 8; count of bases not matched to a gene: 12. CDR3 nucleotide sequence: TGTGCCAGCAGCTTCCGGGGGACAGGCGGTGGGGATGAGCAGTTCTTC. Its protein product is CASSFRGTGGGDEQFF.

The chain uses TRBV25-1 and TRBJ1-5; 8 bases align to TRBD1. Germline V gives CDR1 MGHDK, CDR2 SYGVNS. V shed 6 bases and J 3 bases; nucleotides not matched to a gene: 7. This CDR3 region has 15 residues. As DNA, the CDR3 is TGTGCCAGCAGCCCGCTGGGACAGGCCAATCAGCCCCAGCATTTT. This gives the protein CASSPLGQANQPQHF. The full variable domain, with the rest looked up from reference TRBV25-1 and TRBJ1-5, is EADIYQTPRYLVIGTGKKITLECSQTMGHDKMYWYQQDPGMELHLIHYSYGVNSTEKGDLSSESTVSRIRTEHFPLTLESARPSHTSQYLCASSPLGQANQPQHFGDGTRLSIL.

This clone was observed once. Other DNA sequences from this sample encode an identical CDR3 as well. The chain carries TRBV28 and TRBJ2-7; D remains unclear. V was cut by 2 bases and J by 3 bases, with 5 bases left in between. CDR3 length equals 12 residues. Germline CDR1 MDHEN, CDR2 SYDVKM. CDR3: CASSLSSYEQYF. The CDR3 DNA is TGTGCCAGCAGTTTAAGTAGCTACGAGCAGTACTTC.

The chain carries TRBV13 and TRBJ2-3; 10 nucleotides match TRBD2. After removal of 4 bases from V and 4 bases from J, the junction contained 2 bases not matched to a gene. This CDR3 region has 14 residues. CDR1 and CDR2 (germline): PRHDT, FYEKMQ (reference sequence). The DNA for the CDR3 is TGTGCCAGCAGCTCTGGACTAGCGGCAGATACGCAGTATTTT. It codes for CASSSGLAADTQYF.

V gene TRBV4-3 combines with J gene TRBJ1-2, with TRBD1 matching 12 bases. Looked up from germline, CDR1 is LGHNA and CDR2 is YSLEER. V shed 3 bases and J 7 bases; nucleotides not matched to a gene: 9. This CDR3 region has 16 residues. This chain's CDR3 is CASSHLSGQGAGGYTF. Written as DNA, the CDR3 is TGCGCCAGCAGCCATCTTTCGGGACAGGGGGCTGGTGGCTACACCTTC.

Ten or more counts support this clone. The gene calls are TRBV4-1 and TRBJ1-4, with D possibly being TRBD1 (6 bases). V was cut by 4 bases and J by 8 bases, with 11 bases left in between. This CDR3 is 13 amino acids long. Germline CDR1 reads MGHRA; CDR2 reads YSYEKL. The CDR3 protein is CASSPLTGEKLFF. CDR3 nucleotide sequence: TGCGCCAGCAGCCCCCTGACAGGAGAAAAACTGTTTTTT.

The chain carries TRBV4-2 and TRBJ2-7; maybe TRBD2 (7 bases). Trimming took off 1 base at V and 4 bases at J, with 17 bases between the two ends. CDR1 is LGHNA, CDR2 YNFKEQ, per germline. The CDR3 contains 16 residues. The CDR3 sequence: CASSQVGGEGQYEQYF. As DNA, the CDR3 is TGTGCCAGCAGCCAAGTAGGGGGGGAAGGGCAGTACGAGCAGTACTTC.

The V gene is TRBV30, the J gene TRBJ2-7; TRBD2 matches 10 bases. Losses at the gene ends were 0 bases for V and 5 bases for J; bases not matched to a gene: 4. The V gene's germline CDR1 is GTSNPN and CDR2 SVGIG (reference sequence). CDR3 size: 14 residues. In DNA form, the CDR3 reads TGTGCCTGGAGTGTACGAGCGGGGGGGCACGAGCAGTACTTC. As protein: CAWSVRAGGHEQYF.

This clone came up a few times. This chain links TRBV7-9 with TRBJ1-5, with no clear D. The germline V gene encodes CDR1 SEHNR and CDR2 FQNEAQ (reference sequence). CDR3 length: 14 residues. V gave up 5 bases and J gave up 2 bases, with 10 bases separating them. Here the CDR3 reads CASSPPGGNQPQHF. The CDR3, as DNA: TGTGCCAGCAGCCCGCCCGGAGGCAATCAGCCCCAGCATTTT.

The chain links TRBV27 to TRBJ1-6, with D unresolved. Germline assignment: CDR1 MNHEY and CDR2 SMNVEV (reference sequence). Trimming took off 4 bases at V and 5 bases at J, with 9 bases between the two ends. CDR3 size: 14 residues. CDR3 protein: CASSSTLNNSPLHF. The CDR3, as DNA: TGTGCCAGCAGTTCCACCCTAAATAATTCACCCCTCCACTTT.

In this sample, this clone turned up a few times. This chain uses TRBV30 with TRBJ1-5; 8 bases are shared with TRBD1. CDR1 is GTSNPN and CDR2 is SVGIG in the germline V gene (reference sequence). V lost 0 bases and J lost 2; bases outside the gene matches: 3. There are 15 residues in the CDR3. CDR3: CAWSVGTGRNQPQHF. CDR3 DNA: TGTGCCTGGAGTGTAGGGACAGGACGCAATCAGCCCCAGCATTTT.

This rearrangement joins TRBV7-3 to TRBJ2-5; a weak D match, TRBD1 (6 bases). V shed 2 bases and J shed 5 bases, with 15 bases lying between them. This CDR3 has 15 amino acids. Germline CDR1 SGHTA, CDR2 FQGTGA. This CDR3 is CASSLGQGPLETQYF. The CDR3 DNA is TGTGCCAGCAGCTTAGGCCAGGGGCCCCTCGAGACCCAGTACTTC. Using reference TRBV7-3 and TRBJ2-5 for the parts outside the CDR3, the full variable domain is GAGVSQTPSNKVTEKGKYVELRCDPISGHTALYWYRQSLGQGPEFLIYFQGTGAADDSGLPNDRFFAVRPEGSVSTLKIQRTERGDSAVYLCASSLGQGPLETQYFGPGTRLLVL.

V usage is TRBV7-6 and J usage is TRBJ1-4; D is unresolved. This CDR3 spans 16 amino acids. V was cut by 5 bases and J by 6 bases, with 19 bases left in between. Germline V gene sequence: CDR1 SGHVS, CDR2 FNYEAQ. The CDR3 protein is CASSPLSAEVDEKLFF. In nucleotides, the CDR3 is TGTGCCAGCAGCCCCCTCTCCGCGGAGGTGGATGAAAAACTGTTTTTT. The complete variable domain, with remaining parts taken from reference TRBV7-6 and TRBJ1-4, reads GAGVSQSPRYKVTKRGQDVALRCDPISGHVSLYWYRQALGQGPEFLTYFNYEAQQDKSGLPNDRFSAERPEGSISTLTIQRTEQRDSAMYRCASSPLSAEVDEKLFFGSGTQLSVL.

The chain recombines TRBV29-1 with TRBJ2-7, with 7 positions matching TRBD1. Germline assignment: CDR1 SQVTM and CDR2 ANQGSEA. The J segment lost 6 bases and the V segment lost 4 bases, leaving 6 bases of the junction unmatched. CDR3 length equals 12 residues. The chain's CDR3 is CSVAVTGSEQYF. The CDR3 DNA follows: TGCAGCGTTGCGGTGACAGGGTCCGAGCAGTACTTC.

This chain connects TRBV6-6 to TRBJ1-5; 12 nucleotides line up with TRBD1. The CDR3 has 18 residues. Germline values: CDR1 MNHNY, CDR2 SVGAGI (reference sequence). Trimming removed 5 bases from V and 1 base from J; junction bases left unmatched: 9. The CDR3 loop reads CASSQTGTGGASNQPQHF. CDR3 nucleotide sequence: TGTGCCAGCAGTCAAACCGGGACAGGGGGCGCGAGCAATCAGCCCCAGCATTTT.

The chain recombines TRBV7-2 with TRBJ2-7; D possibly corresponds to TRBD2 (5 bases). The CDR3 has 13 residues. CDR1 is SGHTA, CDR2 FQGNSA, per germline. V lost 1 base and J 9 bases, leaving 13 bases between the germline ends. CDR3 coding DNA: TGTGCCAGCAGCTTAGAGTTTAGAGGGCGGCAGTACTTC. Protein sequence: CASSLEFRGRQYF.

This clone appeared a single time. V gene TRBV10-1 combines with J gene TRBJ2-2; D unclear. V lost 2 bases to trimming and J lost 9 bases, with 7 bases between them. The CDR3 is 12 amino acids. CDR1 and CDR2 (germline): WNHNN, SYGVQD (reference sequence). Written as DNA, the CDR3 is TGCGCCAGCAGTGAGACTTCCAGGGAGCTGTTTTTT. Its protein is CASSETSRELFF.

The CDR3 is CASSSSTKETQYF. CDR3 sequence (DNA): TGTGCCAGCAGCTCCTCCACAAAAGAGACCCAGTACTTC. This chain connects TRBV7-3 to TRBJ2-5; D remains unclear. The ends were cut back, 4 bases at V and 3 bases at J, with 9 bases in the middle. This CDR3 comprises 13 residues. Germline CDR1 and CDR2: SGHTA and FQGTGA.

The rearrangement joins TRBV10-2 to TRBJ2-5, with D perhaps TRBD2 (6 bases). V lost 5 bases, J lost 1 base, and 14 bases lay in between. The germline gives CDR1 WSHSY, CDR2 SAAADI. The CDR3 totals 15 residues. CDR3 in amino acids: CASSSEAGLQETQYF. As DNA, the CDR3 is TGCGCCAGCAGTTCCGAAGCGGGCCTCCAAGAGACCCAGTACTTC.

The chain joins TRBV19 to TRBJ2-2, with TRBD1 matching 10 bases. With V trimmed by 7 bases and J by 6 bases, 8 bases remained unmatched. CDR3 length: 15 residues. The V gene's germline CDR1 is LNHDA and CDR2 SQIVND (reference sequence). The CDR3 sequence is CASNARGQGPGELFF. Here the CDR3 DNA reads TGTGCCAGTAATGCACGGGGACAGGGGCCCGGGGAGCTGTTTTTT.